The rows below give T cell receptor beta chains drawn from one sample of a study of cytomegalovirus exposure and HLA in healthy donors. The method was immunoSEQ multiplex PCR; TCRdb's version includes in-frame clones alone and lacks a portion of them. In the table there are approximately 150,000 clones, roughly 75% of which are singletons. Sequencing was done on a sample of PBMCs. These receptors all stem from a man younger than 35 in good health and CMV-seropositive. Each CDR3 is given with its conserved first and last residue. A D gene is named only where the DNA matches it firmly. The listing skips clone size in some rows; elsewhere it reads once, few, many or a size class.

v_gene,j_gene,abundance,d_gene,CDR3aa,CDR3nt
TRBV5-6,TRBJ2-3,NA,NA,CASSLLIADTDTQYF,TGTGCCAGCAGCTTGTTGATAGCGGACACAGATACGCAGTATTTT
TRBV7-8,TRBJ2-2,NA,NA,CASSLGPDSNTGELFF,TGTGCCAGCAGCTTAGGCCCAGACTCGAACACCGGGGAGCTGTTTTTT
TRBV5-1,TRBJ1-2,NA,NA,CASSLDSNGGYTF,TGCGCCAGCAGCTTAGACTCAAACGGTGGCTACACCTTC
TRBV28,TRBJ2-1,NA,NA,CASSFIRAGQFF,TGTGCCAGCAGTTTTATCAGAGCGGGGCAGTTCTTC
TRBV6-5,TRBJ2-4,NA,TRBD1,CASSRRQGPENIQYF,TGTGCCAGCAGCCGTAGACAGGGGCCCGAAAACATTCAGTACTTC
TRBV9,TRBJ2-7,NA,TRBD2,CASSGGGGTSGSYEQYF,TGTGCCAGCAGCGGGGGCGGGGGGACTAGCGGCTCCTACGAGCAGTACTTC
TRBV5-4,TRBJ1-1,NA,NA,CASSPRLGGPRGKAFF,TGTGCCAGCAGCCCACGGTTAGGAGGACCGCGGGGGAAAGCTTTCTTT
TRBV10-1,TRBJ2-2,few,TRBD2,CASSQTSGSIGELFF,TGCGCCAGCAGTCAGACTAGCGGGAGCATCGGGGAGCTGTTTTTT
TRBV19,TRBJ1-5,NA,NA,CASRRTAGQNQPQHF,TGTGCCAGTAGGAGGACGGCCGGACAAAATCAGCCCCAGCATTTT
TRBV19,TRBJ1-5,NA,TRBD1,CASHDTGGGNQPQHF,TGTGCCAGTCACGACACAGGGGGCGGTAATCAGCCCCAGCATTTT
TRBV28,TRBJ1-5,NA,TRBD1,CASSYRDRVRTQHF,TGTGCCAGCAGCTACCGGGACAGGGTTCGAACCCAGCATTTT
TRBV9,TRBJ2-1,NA,TRBD2,CASSASGTSVTEQFF,TGTGCCAGCAGCGCATCCGGGACTAGCGTGACTGAGCAGTTCTTC
TRBV7-6,TRBJ2-1,once,TRBD2,CASSLDLTSGEQFF,TGTGCCAGCAGCTTAGATTTGACTAGCGGTGAGCAGTTCTTC
TRBV5-1,TRBJ2-1,few,NA,CASSLELGNEQFF,TGCGCCAGCAGCTTGGAACTAGGGAATGAGCAGTTCTTC